Listed below are T cell receptor beta chains from one sample, sequenced in a study of blood T cell repertoires in COVID-19. Clones were sequenced by immunoSEQ multiplex PCR, and TCRdb holds only the in-frame ones, with some missing. The sample lists 200,000 to 250,000 clones; approximately 78% were seen once. Source material: peripheral blood. These receptors originate from a woman aged 70-85 years with COVID-19, enrolled during active disease. Each CDR3 is given with its conserved first and last residue. Each record gives: J gene, clone size, D gene, V gene, CDR3 length, CDR3 DNA, CDR3 protein. The D gene is left open where the match is weak. The listing skips clone size in some rows; elsewhere it reads once, few, many or a size class.

TRBJ1-5	.	.	TRBV27	16	TGTGCCAGCAGTTTATTAAGTACGGTGACTGCAGTACCCCAGCATTTT	CASSLLSTVTAVPQHF
TRBJ1-2	.	.	TRBV28	12	TGTGCCAGCGGATTAGGACAGTATGGCTACACCTTC	CASGLGQYGYTF
TRBJ1-4	.	.	TRBV24-1	14	TGTGCCACCAGGGCGGACAGTAATAATGAAAAACTGTTTTTT	CATRADSNNEKLFF
TRBJ2-3	.	TRBD2	TRBV4-1	18	TGCGCCAGCAGCTACTCCGGGACTAGCGGTTCTAGCACAGATACGCAGTATTTT	CASSYSGTSGSSTDTQYF
TRBJ2-5	once	TRBD2	TRBV19	15	TGTGCCAGTAGTATAGACGGGACTAGCGTGAGTAGCCAGTACTTC	CASSIDGTSVSSQYF
TRBJ1-6	.	TRBD1	TRBV3-1/TRBV3-2	16	TGTGCCAGCAGCCAAGATATGGCAGGGGGATATTCACCCCTCCACTTT	CASSQDMAGGYSPLHF
TRBJ1-1	few	.	TRBV5-1	14	TGCGCCAGCAGCTTACCACAGCCGAACACTGAAGCTTTCTTT	CASSLPQPNTEAFF
TRBJ2-7	.	.	TRBV6-5	15	TGTGCCAGCAGTTACTCTCGAGGCAGAACCTACGAGCAGTACTTC	CASSYSRGRTYEQYF
TRBJ2-1	.	TRBD2	TRBV5-4	16	TGTGCCAGCAGCTCCGTAGCGGGAGAGGATGGCAATGAGCAGTTCTTC	CASSSVAGEDGNEQFF
TRBJ2-1	.	TRBD2	TRBV5-4	17	TGTGCCAGCAGCTTGGCCGTATTGAGCGGGGGGCCCTTAGAGCAGTTCTTC	CASSLAVLSGGPLEQFF
TRBJ1-4	.	.	TRBV19	18	TGTGCCAGTACCCCTGGGAGGGGGACTTTTGCAACTAATGAAAAACTGTTTTTT	CASTPGRGTFATNEKLFF
TRBJ2-7	.	.	TRBV28	16	TGTGCCAGCAGTCCCTCCCGCCAGCTGGGAGTTTTCGAGCAGTACTTC	CASSPSRQLGVFEQYF
TRBJ2-1	.	.	TRBV10-3	18	TGTGCCATCAGCCCAACCCAGGGGCAGGGAGGGAGGGATAATGAGCAGTTCTTC	CAISPTQGQGGRDNEQFF
TRBJ1-2	.	.	TRBV28	12	TGTGCCAGCAGCCGATCCAGTTTGAGCTACACCTTC	CASSRSSLSYTF
TRBJ1-2	.	TRBD1	TRBV19	14	TGTGCCAGTAGTTCAAGACAGGGGATGAATGGCTACACCTTC	CASSSRQGMNGYTF
TRBJ1-2	.	.	TRBV19	14	TGTGCCAGCCGATTCTCGGGAGGGGGCTATGGCTACACCTTC	CASRFSGGGYGYTF
TRBJ1-1	.	.	TRBV3-1/TRBV3-2	12	TGTGCCAGCAGGAGGTTGAACACTGAAGCTTTCTTT	CASRRLNTEAFF
TRBJ2-2	.	.	TRBV10-3	15	TGTGCCATCAGTGAACCGGGCGGGGTATCCGGGGAGCTGTTTTTT	CAISEPGGVSGELFF
TRBJ1-1	.	.	TRBV3-1/TRBV3-2	12	TGTGCCAGCAGTCTAGGATACGCTGAAGCTTTCTTT	CASSLGYAEAFF
TRBJ1-1	few	TRBD1	TRBV19	15	TGTGCCAGTAGTATATGGACAGGGCCGAACACTGAAGCTTTCTTT	CASSIWTGPNTEAFF
TRBJ2-4	.	.	TRBV7-2	13	TGTGCCAGCAGCACCCAACAGAAAAACATTCAGTACTTC	CASSTQQKNIQYF
TRBJ2-3	.	TRBD2	TRBV7-2	15	TGTGCCAGCAGCCAATCGGGAGCGGGAGCAGATACGCAGTATTTT	CASSQSGAGADTQYF
TRBJ1-1	.	.	TRBV6-2/TRBV6-3	15	TGTGCCAGCAGTTACGGGGGGGCAATGAACACTGAAGCTTTCTTT	CASSYGGAMNTEAFF
TRBJ1-2	.	.	TRBV19	14	TGTGCCAGTAGTAACGGGGGAATCGGCTATGGCTACACCTTC	CASSNGGIGYGYTF
TRBJ1-5	.	TRBD1	TRBV5-4	18	TGTGCCAGCAGCTCTCAGGGACAGGGGGTTGGAAGAAATCAGCCCCAGCATTTT	CASSSQGQGVGRNQPQHF
TRBJ2-2	.	.	TRBV6-5	13	TGTGCCAGCGGCCTACTAGCAAGGGGGGAGCTGTTTTTT	CASGLLARGELFF
TRBJ1-1	.	.	TRBV15	14	TGTGCCACCAGCAGGGGCGGGGACGGAGTTGAAGCTTTCTTT	CATSRGGDGVEAFF
TRBJ2-1	few	.	TRBV6-2/TRBV6-3	14	TGTGCCAGCAGTTACCCTAACTCCTACAATGAGCAGTTCTTC	CASSYPNSYNEQFF
TRBJ2-2	.	TRBD2	TRBV18	15	TGTGCCAGCTCACCGGCTAGCGGGAGAAGCGGGGAGCTGTTTTTT	CASSPASGRSGELFF
TRBJ2-5	.	TRBD2	TRBV9	15	TGTGCCAGCAGCGTAGAGACTAGCGGGAGTGAGACCCAGTACTTC	CASSVETSGSETQYF
TRBJ2-2	.	.	TRBV7-2	16	TGTGCCAGCAGCTTCAGGGCAGGTCCGCTCACCGGGGAGCTGTTTTTT	CASSFRAGPLTGELFF
TRBJ1-1	few	.	TRBV5-4	16	TGTGCCAGCAGCCGGGGGAATGAGATCATGAACACTGAAGCTTTCTTT	CASSRGNEIMNTEAFF
TRBJ1-2	.	TRBD1	TRBV27	14	TGTGCCACCAGCAGGGGGGCGGCATACTATGGCTACACCTTC	CATSRGAAYYGYTF
TRBJ2-6	.	.	TRBV30	17	TGTGCCTGGAGGGGAGTACGGATAAGCTCTGGGGCCAACGTCCTGACTTTC	CAWRGVRISSGANVLTF
TRBJ2-7	.	.	TRBV7-9	14	TGTGCCAGCAGGCTGGCCGGGAACTCCTACGAGCAGTACTTC	CASRLAGNSYEQYF